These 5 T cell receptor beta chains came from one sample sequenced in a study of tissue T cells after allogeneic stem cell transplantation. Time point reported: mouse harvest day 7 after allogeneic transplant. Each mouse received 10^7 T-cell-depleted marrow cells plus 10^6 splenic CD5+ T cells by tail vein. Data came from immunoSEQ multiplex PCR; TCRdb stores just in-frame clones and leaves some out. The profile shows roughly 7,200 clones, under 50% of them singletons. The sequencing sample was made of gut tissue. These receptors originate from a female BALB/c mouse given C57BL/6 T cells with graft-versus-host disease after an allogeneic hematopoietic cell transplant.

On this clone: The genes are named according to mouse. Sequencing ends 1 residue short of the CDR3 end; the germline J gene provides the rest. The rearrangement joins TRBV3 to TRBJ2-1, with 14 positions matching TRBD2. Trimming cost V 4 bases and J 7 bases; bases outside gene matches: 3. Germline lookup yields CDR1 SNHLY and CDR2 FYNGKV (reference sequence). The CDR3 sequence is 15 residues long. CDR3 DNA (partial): TGTGCCAGCAGCTCGGGACTGGGGGGGCTGGCTGAGCAGTTC. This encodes CASSSGLGGLAEQF. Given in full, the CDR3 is CASSSGLGGLAEQFF.

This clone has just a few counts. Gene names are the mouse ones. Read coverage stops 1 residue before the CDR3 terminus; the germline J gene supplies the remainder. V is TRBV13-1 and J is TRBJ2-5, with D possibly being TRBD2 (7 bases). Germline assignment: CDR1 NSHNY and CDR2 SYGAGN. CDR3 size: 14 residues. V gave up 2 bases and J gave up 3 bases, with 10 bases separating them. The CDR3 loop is CASSEWGAQDTQYF. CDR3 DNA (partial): TGTGCCAGCAGTGAGTGGGGGGCGCAAGACACCCAGTAC.

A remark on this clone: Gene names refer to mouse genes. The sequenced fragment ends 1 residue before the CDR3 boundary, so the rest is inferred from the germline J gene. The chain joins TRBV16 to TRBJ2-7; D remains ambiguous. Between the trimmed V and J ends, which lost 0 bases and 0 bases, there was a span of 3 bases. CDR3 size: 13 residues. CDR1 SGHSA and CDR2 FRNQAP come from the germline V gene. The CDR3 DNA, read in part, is TGTGCAAGCAGCTTAGAAGTCTCCTATGAACAGTAC. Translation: CASSLEVSYEQY. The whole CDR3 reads CASSLEVSYEQYF.

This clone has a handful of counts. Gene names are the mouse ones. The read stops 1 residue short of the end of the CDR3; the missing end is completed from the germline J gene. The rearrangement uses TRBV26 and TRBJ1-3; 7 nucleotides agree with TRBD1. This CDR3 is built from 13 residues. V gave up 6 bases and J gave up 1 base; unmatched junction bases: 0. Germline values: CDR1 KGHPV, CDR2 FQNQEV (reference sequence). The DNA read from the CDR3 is TGTGCCAGCAGGACAGGGTCTGGAAATACGCTCTAT. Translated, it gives CASRTGSGNTLY. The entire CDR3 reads CASRTGSGNTLYF.

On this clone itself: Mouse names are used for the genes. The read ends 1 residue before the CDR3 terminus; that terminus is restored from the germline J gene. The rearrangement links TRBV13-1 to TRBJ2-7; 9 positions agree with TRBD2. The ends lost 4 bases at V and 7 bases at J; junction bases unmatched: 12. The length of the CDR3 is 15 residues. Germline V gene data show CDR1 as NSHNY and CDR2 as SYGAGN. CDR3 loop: CASSSSLGGRGEQYF. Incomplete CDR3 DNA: TGTGCCAGCAGTTCGTCTTTGGGGGGGCGCGGGGAACAGTAC.